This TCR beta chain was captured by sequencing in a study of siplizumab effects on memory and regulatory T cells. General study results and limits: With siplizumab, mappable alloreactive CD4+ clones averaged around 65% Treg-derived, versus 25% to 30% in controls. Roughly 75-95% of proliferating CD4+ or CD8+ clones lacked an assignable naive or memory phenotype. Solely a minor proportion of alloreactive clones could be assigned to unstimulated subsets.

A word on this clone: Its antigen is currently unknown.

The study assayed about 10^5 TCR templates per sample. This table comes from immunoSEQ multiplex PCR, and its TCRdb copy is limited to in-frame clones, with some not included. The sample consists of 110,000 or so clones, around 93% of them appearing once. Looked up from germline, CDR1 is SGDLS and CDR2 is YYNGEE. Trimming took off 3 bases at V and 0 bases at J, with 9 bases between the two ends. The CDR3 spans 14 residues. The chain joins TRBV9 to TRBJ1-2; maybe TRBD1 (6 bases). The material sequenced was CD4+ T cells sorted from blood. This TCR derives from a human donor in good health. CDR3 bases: TGTGCCAGCAGCGCCGGGGGCTCTAACTATGGCTACACCTTC. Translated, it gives CASSAGGSNYGYTF.